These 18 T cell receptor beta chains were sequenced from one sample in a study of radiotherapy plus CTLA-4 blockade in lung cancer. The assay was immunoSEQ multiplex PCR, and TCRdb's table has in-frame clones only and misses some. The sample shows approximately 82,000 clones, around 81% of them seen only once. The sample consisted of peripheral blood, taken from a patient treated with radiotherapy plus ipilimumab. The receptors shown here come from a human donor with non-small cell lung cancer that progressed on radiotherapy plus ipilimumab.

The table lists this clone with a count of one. The CDR3 DNA is TGCGCCAGCAGCGAAAGACCTACCTCCTACGAGCAGTACTTC. This encodes CASSERPTSYEQYF. The chain carries TRBV5-1 and TRBJ2-7; no clear D gene. Germline V gene lookup returns CDR1 SGHRS and CDR2 YFSETQ. Deletions cut 4 bases from V and 0 bases from J, with 11 bases between. The CDR3 is 14 residues long.

The CDR3 reads CASSPGGGTGRNSPLHF. In nucleotides, the CDR3 is TGTGCCAGCAGCCCAGGGGGGGGGACTGGTCGTAATTCACCCCTCCACTTT. The chain has TRBV7-9 and TRBJ1-6, with 7 bases matching TRBD1. V gave up 5 bases and J gave up 6 bases; unmatched junction bases: 13. Germline V gene data show CDR1 as SEHNR and CDR2 as FQNEAQ (reference sequence). The CDR3 contains 17 residues.

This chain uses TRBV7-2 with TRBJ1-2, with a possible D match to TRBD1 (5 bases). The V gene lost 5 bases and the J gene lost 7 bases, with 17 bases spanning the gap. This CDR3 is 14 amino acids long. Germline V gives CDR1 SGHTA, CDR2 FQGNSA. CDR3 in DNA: TGTGCCAGCAGCACTCAGGGAGACCGTGGTGGCTACACCTTC. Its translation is CASSTQGDRGGYTF.

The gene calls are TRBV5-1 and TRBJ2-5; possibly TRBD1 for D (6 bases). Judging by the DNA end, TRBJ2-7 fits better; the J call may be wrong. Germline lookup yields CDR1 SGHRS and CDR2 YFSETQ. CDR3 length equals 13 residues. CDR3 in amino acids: CASSTGQIYEQYF. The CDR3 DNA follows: TGCGCCAGCAGCACCGGACAGATATACGAGCAGTACTTC.

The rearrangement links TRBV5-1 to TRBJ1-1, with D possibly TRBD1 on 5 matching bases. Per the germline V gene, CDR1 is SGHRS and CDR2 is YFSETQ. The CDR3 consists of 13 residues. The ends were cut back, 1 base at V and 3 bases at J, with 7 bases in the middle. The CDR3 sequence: CASSLQGDTEAFF. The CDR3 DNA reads TGCGCCAGCAGCTTGCAGGGCGACACTGAAGCTTTCTTT.

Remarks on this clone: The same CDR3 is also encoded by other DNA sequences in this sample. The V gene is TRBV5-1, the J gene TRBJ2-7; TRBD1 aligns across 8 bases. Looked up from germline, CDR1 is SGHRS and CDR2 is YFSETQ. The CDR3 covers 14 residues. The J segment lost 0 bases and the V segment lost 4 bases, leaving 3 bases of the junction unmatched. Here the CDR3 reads CASSPGQGSYEQYF. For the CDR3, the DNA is TGCGCCAGCAGCCCCGGACAGGGCTCCTACGAGCAGTACTTC.

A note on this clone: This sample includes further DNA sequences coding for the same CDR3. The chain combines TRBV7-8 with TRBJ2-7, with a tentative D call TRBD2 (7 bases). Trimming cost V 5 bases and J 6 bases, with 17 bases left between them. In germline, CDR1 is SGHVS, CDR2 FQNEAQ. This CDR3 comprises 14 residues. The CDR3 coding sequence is TGTGCCAGCAGCCTCCAGGGGAGGGCCTCCGAGCAGTACTTC. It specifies CASSLQGRASEQYF.

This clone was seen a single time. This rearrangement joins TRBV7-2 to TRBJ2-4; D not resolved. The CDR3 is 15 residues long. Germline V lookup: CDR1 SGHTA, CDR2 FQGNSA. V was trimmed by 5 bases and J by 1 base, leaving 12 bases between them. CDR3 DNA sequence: TGTGCCAGCAGCCGGGCGGCAGGTGCCAAAAACATTCAGTACTTC. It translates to CASSRAAGAKNIQYF.

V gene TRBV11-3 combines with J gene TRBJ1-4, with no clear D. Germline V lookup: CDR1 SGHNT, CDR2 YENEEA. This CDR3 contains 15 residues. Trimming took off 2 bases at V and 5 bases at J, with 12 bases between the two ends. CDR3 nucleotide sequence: TGTGCCAGCAGCTTAAGCTCTGGACCAAATGAAAAACTGTTTTTT. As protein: CASSLSSGPNEKLFF.

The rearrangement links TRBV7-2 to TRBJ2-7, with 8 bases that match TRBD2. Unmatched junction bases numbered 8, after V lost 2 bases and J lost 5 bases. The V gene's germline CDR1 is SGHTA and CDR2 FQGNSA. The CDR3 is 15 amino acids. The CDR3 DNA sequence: TGTGCCAGCAGCTTACAAGGGACTAGGGGGGACGAGCAGTACTTC. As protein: CASSLQGTRGDEQYF. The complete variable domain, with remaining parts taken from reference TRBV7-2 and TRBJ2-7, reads GAGVSQSPSNKVTEKGKDVELRCDPISGHTALYWYRQSLGQGLEFLIYFQGNSAPDKSGLPSDRFSAERTGGSVSTLTIQRTQQEDSAVYLCASSLQGTRGDEQYFGPGTRLTVT.

CDR3 coding DNA: TGTGCCAGCAGCTTGGGAGCGTATAGCAATCAGCCCCAGCATTTT. Its translation is CASSLGAYSNQPQHF. The chain is built from TRBV5-6 and TRBJ1-5; D call uncertain. Trimming shortened V by 0 bases and J by 0 bases, and 7 bases separated the two germline ends. The CDR3 extends over 15 amino acids. Germline V gives CDR1 SGHDT, CDR2 YYEEEE. Full variable domain (rest looked up from reference TRBV5-6 and TRBJ1-5): DAGVTQSPTHLIKTRGQQVTLRCSPKSGHDTVSWYQQALGQGPQFIFQYYEEEERQRGNFPDRFSGHQFPNYSSELNVNALLLGDSALYLCASSLGAYSNQPQHFGDGTRLSIL.

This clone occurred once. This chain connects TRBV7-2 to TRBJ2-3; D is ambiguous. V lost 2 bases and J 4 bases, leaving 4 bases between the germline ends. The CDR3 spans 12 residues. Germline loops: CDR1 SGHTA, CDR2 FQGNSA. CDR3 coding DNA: TGTGCCAGCAGCTTAAGCGCAGATACGCAGTATTTT. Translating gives CASSLSADTQYF.

The CDR3 here is CASSFNSKGLRSYEQYF. The CDR3 DNA reads TGTGCCAGCAGCTTCAACTCGAAGGGACTGCGCTCCTACGAGCAGTACTTC. The chain recombines TRBV27 with TRBJ2-7; perhaps TRBD2 as D (6 bases). This CDR3 spans 17 amino acids. From germline, CDR1 is MNHEY and CDR2 SMNVEV (reference sequence). Trimming took 6 bases from V and 0 from J, leaving 21 bases between them.

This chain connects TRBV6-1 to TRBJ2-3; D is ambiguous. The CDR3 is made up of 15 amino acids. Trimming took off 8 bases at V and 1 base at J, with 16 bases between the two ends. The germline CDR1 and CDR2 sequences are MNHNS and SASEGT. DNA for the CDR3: TGTGCCAGCGACAACACGGGCCGTGGCACAGATACGCAGTATTTT. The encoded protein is CASDNTGRGTDTQYF.

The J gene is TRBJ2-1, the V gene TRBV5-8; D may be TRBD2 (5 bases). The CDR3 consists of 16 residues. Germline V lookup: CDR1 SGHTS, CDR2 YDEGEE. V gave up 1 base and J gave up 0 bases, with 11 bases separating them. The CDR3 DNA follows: TGTGCCAGCAGCTTGCGAACTAGAATCTCCTACAATGAGCAGTTCTTC. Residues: CASSLRTRISYNEQFF. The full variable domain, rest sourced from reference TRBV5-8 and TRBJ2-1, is EAGVTQSPTHLIKTRGQQATLRCSPISGHTSVYWYQQALGLGLQFLLWYDEGEERNRGNFPPRFSGRQFPNYSSELNVNALELEDSALYLCASSLRTRISYNEQFFGPGTRLTVL.

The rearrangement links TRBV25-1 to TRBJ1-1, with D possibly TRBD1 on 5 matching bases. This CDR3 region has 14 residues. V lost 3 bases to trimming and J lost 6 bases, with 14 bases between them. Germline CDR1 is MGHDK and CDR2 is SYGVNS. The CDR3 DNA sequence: TGTGCCAGCAGTGAGGGACCTAAAGGCGCTGAAGCTTTCTTT. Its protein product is CASSEGPKGAEAFF. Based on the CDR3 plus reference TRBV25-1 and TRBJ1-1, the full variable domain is EADIYQTPRYLVIGTGKKITLECSQTMGHDKMYWYQQDPGMELHLIHYSYGVNSTEKGDLSSESTVSRIRTEHFPLTLESARPSHTSQYLCASSEGPKGAEAFFGQGTRLTVV.

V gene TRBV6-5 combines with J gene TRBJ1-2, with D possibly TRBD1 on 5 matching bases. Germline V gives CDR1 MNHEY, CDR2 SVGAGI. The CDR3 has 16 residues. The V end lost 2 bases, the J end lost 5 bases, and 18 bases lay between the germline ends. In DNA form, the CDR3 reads TGTGCCAGCAGTTACACTCCTTCCCAGGGTGGTTATGGCTACACCTTC. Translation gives CASSYTPSQGGYGYTF.

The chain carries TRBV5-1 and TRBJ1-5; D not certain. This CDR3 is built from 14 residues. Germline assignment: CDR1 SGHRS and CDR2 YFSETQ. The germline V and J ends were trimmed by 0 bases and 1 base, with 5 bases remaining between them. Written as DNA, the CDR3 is TGCGCCAGCAGCTTGGACGGCAGCAATCAGCCCCAGCATTTT. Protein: CASSLDGSNQPQHF.